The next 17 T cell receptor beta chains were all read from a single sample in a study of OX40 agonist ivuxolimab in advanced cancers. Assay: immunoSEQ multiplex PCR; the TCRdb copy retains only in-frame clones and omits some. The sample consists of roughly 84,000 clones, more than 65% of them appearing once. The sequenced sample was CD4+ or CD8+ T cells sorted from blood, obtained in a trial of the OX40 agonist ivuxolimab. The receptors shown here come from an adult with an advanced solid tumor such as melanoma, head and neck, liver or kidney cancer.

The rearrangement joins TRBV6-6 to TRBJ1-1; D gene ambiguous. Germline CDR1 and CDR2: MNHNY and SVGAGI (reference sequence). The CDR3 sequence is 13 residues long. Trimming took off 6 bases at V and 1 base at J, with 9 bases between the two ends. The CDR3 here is CASSSHRNTEAFF. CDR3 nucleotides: TGTGCCAGCAGCTCCCACAGGAACACTGAAGCTTTCTTT.

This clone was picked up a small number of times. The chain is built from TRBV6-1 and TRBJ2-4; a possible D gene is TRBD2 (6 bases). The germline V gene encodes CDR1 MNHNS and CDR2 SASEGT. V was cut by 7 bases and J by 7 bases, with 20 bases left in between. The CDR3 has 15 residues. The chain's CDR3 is CASIPTAGNTNIQYF. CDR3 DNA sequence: TGTGCCAGCATTCCGACAGCGGGTAATACGAACATTCAGTACTTC.

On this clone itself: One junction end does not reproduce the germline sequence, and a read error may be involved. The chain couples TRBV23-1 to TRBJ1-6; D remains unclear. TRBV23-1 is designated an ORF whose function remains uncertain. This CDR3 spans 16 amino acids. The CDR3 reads CASSQRDSSYNSPLHF. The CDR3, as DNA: TGCGCCAGCAGTCAAAGGGATAGTTCCTACAATTCACCCCTCCACTTT.

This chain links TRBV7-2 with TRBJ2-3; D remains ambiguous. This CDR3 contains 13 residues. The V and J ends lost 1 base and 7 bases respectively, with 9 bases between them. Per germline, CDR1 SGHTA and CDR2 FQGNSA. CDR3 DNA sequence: TGTGCCAGCAGCTTAGGAGGCACTCATACGCAGTATTTT. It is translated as CASSLGGTHTQYF. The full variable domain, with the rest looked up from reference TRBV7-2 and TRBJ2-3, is GAGVSQSPSNKVTEKGKDVELRCDPISGHTALYWYRQSLGQGLEFLIYFQGNSAPDKSGLPSDRFSAERTGGSVSTLTIQRTQQEDSAVYLCASSLGGTHTQYFGPGTRLTVL.

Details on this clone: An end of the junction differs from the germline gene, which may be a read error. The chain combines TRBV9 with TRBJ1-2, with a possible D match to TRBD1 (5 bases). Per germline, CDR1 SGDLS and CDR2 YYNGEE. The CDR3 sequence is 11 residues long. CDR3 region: CASSTDSVQIF. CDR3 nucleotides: TGTGCCAGCAGCACAGACAGCGTCCAAATCTTC.

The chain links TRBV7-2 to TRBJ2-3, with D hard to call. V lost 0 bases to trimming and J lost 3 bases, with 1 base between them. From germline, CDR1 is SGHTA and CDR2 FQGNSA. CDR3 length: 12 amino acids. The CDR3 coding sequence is TGTGCCAGCAGCTTAGCAACAGATACGCAGTATTTT. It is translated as CASSLATDTQYF.

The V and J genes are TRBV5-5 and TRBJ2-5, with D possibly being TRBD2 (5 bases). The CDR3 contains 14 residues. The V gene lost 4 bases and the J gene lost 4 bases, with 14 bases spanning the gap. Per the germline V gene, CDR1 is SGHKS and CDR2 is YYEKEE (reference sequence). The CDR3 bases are TGTGCCAGCAGCCGGACCCAGGACTTAGAGACCCAGTACTTC. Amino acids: CASSRTQDLETQYF.

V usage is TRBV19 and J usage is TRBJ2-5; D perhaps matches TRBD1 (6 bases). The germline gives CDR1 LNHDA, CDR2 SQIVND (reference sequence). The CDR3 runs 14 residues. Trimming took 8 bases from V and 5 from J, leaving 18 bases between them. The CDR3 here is CASETRGSGETQYF. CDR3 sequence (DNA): TGTGCCAGTGAAACCAGGGGCTCGGGGGAGACCCAGTACTTC.

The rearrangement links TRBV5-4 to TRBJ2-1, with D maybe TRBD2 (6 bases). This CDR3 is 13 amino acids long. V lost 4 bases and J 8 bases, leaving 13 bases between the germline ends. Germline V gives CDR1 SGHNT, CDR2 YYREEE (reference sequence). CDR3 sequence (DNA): TGTGCCAGCAGCGATTCCGGGAGCGATGAGCAGTTCTTC. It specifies CASSDSGSDEQFF.

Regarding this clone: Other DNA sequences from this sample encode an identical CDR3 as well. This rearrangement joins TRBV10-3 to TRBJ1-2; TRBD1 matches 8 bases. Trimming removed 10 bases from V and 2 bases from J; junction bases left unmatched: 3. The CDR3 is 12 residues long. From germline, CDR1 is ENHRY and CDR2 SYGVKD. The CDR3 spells CATGQGNYGYTF. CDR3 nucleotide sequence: TGTGCCACCGGACAGGGAAACTATGGCTACACCTTC.

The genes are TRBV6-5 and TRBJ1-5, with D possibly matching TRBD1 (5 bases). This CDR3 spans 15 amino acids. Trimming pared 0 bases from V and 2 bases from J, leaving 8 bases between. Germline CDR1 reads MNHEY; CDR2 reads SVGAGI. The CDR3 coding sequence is TGTGCCAGCAGTTACTCGGTAGGGGGCAATCAGCCCCAGCATTTT. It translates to CASSYSVGGNQPQHF.

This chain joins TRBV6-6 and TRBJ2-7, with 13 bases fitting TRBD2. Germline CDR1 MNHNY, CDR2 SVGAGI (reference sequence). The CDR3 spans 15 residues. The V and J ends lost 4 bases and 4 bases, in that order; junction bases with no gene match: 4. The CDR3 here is CASSWTSGSLYEQYF. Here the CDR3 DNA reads TGTGCCAGCAGTTGGACTAGCGGGAGTTTGTACGAGCAGTACTTC.

This CDR3 is CASSLAGTGGSYGYTF. DNA for the CDR3: TGTGCCAGCAGCTTAGCCGGGACAGGGGGGTCCTATGGCTACACCTTC. The V gene is TRBV7-9, the J gene TRBJ1-2, with 11 positions matching TRBD1. The junction had 4 bases not matched to a gene; V was cut back by 0 bases and J by 4 bases. This CDR3 contains 16 residues. CDR1 is SEHNR and CDR2 is FQNEAQ in the germline V gene (reference sequence).

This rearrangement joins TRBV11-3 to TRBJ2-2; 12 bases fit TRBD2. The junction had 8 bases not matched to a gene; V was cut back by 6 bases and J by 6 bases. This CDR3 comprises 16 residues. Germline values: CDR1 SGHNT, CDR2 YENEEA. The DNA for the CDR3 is TGTGCCAGCAGATCGGGACTAGCGGGTTTTCCCGGGGAGCTGTTTTTT. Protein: CASRSGLAGFPGELFF.

The CDR3 spells CASSYSYGHEQYF. The CDR3 DNA is TGTGCCAGCAGTTACTCGTATGGCCACGAGCAGTACTTC. The chain employs TRBV6-5 and TRBJ2-7; the D is unclear. Germline V lookup: CDR1 MNHEY, CDR2 SVGAGI. The CDR3 has 13 amino acids. V lost 0 bases to trimming and J lost 5 bases, with 8 bases between them.

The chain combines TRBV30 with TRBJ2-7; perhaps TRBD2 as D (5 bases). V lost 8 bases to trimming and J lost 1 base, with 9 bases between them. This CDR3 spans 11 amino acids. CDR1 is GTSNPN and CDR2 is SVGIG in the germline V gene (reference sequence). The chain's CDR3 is CAAGLSYEQYF. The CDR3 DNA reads TGTGCCGCAGGACTGTCCTACGAGCAGTACTTC.

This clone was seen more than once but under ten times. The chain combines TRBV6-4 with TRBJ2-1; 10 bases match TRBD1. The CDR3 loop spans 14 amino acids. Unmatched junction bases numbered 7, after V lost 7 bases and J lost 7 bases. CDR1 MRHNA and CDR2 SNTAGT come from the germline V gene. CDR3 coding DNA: TGTGCCAGCATGACAGGGGGCGCTAGGAATGAGCAGTTCTTC. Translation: CASMTGGARNEQFF.